The clone carrying this T cell receptor (beta chain) was counted between two and nine times. Its antigen is as yet unknown. Trimming pared 2 bases from V and 6 bases from J, leaving 17 bases between. The germline V gene has CDR1 MDHEN and CDR2 SYDVKM. The length of the CDR3 is 16 residues. This specimen belongs to a study of blood T cells in healthy people across ages. Overall study findings and caveats: Long-lived donors exceeded aged donors in naive CD4+ cells and diversity. The donors' CMV status was not determined, possibly confounding changes in expanded clonotypes.

Together with a sample-barcoded 5' primer, a J-beta primer mix was included in a second PCR lasting about 7 to 12 cycles. MiXCR, run by TCRdb on the 5' RACE reads, gives a single entry per CDR3 protein. The sample contains about 730,000 distinct CDR3 sequences, about 42% of which appear only once. The sample taken for sequencing was blood. This TCR came from a woman aged 60-75 years in good health. V gene TRBV28 combines with J gene TRBJ2-4; D is ambiguous. DNA for the CDR3: TGTGCCAGCAGTTTAGCCGGGCAGCTGATAGGAAACATTCAGTACTTC. It yields the protein CASSLAGQLIGNIQYF.